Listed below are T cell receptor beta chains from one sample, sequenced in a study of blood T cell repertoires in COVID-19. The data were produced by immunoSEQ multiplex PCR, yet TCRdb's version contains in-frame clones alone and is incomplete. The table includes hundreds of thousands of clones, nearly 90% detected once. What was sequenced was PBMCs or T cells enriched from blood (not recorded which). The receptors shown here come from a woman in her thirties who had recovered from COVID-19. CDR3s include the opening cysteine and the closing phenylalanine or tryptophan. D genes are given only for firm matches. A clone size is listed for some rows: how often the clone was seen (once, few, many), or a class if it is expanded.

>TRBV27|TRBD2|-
CASSWGPGGYNEQFF
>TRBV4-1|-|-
CASSQDEATDTQYF
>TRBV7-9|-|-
CASSSFLAPSYNEQFF
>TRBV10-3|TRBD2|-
CAISATGGEAGETQYF
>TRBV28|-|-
CASSLRLGAYGYTF
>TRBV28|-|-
CASSPTVRGVNEKLFF
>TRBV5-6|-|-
CASSLVGREQFF
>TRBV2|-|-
CATSGAYEQYF
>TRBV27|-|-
CASSLRGSPLHF
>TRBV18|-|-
CASSPQQGSSYTF
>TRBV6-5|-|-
CATKDSSGEAFF
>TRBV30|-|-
CALEFDGYTF
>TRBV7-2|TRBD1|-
CASSSGQGYWPLHF
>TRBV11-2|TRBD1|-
CANSLVGGGRAETQYF
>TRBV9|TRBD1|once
CASSSRTGIVEQYF
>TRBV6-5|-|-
CASGIGEGLGNTIYF
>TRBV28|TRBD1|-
CASTGDRAGNQPQHF
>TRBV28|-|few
CASSSRTHQGYF
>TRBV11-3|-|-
CASSPGVPIEFF
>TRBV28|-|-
CASSVAGSSSDTQYF
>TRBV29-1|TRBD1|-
CSGQGHRETQYF
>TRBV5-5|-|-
CASSLGPGSEAFF
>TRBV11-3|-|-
CASSLDSGERDTQYF
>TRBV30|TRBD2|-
CAWVVGVLAGGLNEQFF
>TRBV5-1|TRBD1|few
CASSLGDRGEGYTF
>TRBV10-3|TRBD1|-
CAISESTGEDSPLHF
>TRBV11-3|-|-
CASSRTRAGELFF
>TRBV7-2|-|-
CASSSRQENYGYTF
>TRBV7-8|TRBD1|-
CASSQLGGLTEAFF
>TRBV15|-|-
CATSGGNVGQPQHF
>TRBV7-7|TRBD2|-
CASSSTSRTDTQYF
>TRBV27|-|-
CASSGDNSDTGELFF
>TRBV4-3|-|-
CASSQVRAYEQYF
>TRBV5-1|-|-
CASSLARLDRSYEQYF